This TCR beta chain emerged from a study of T cell repertoires in aging, cancer and after chemotherapy. Looking at the study overall: Pre- and post-chemotherapy samples were paired from chronic lymphocytic leukemia patients treated with fludarabine- or bendamustine-based regimens. Study outcomes and limitations: Loss of evenness, beyond lost richness, contributed to age-related TCR diversity decline in cancer patients.

This clonotype was seen a few times. Its antigen is as yet unknown. The template was genomic DNA from peripheral blood, not RNA. Rearranged V-D-J TRB sequences were amplified with a mixed TRB-A/B primer pool. MiXCR, run by TCRdb on the multiplex PCR reads, gives a single entry per CDR3 protein. In the table there are about 6,700 distinct CDR3 sequences, roughly 22% of which are singletons. The CDR3 consists of 14 residues. The V end was cut by 3 bases, the J end by 2 bases, with 8 bases between. From germline, CDR1 is MNHEY and CDR2 SVGEGT. The material sequenced was blood. The TCR sequence derives from a human donor with a blood cancer. This chain links TRBV6-2 or TRBV6-3 with TRBJ1-5; D is unclear. CDR3 bases: TGTGCCAGCAGTTATCTCGGAGGCAATCAGCCCCAGCATTTT. Amino acid sequence: CASSYLGGNQPQHF.